The source of this T cell receptor (beta chain) is a study of blood T cell repertoires in COVID-19. Study details: PBMCs, B-cell-depleted T cells, or T cells were the source of the cDNA or gDNA that made up the material.

TCRdb's table, derived via immunoSEQ multiplex PCR, lists solely in-frame clones and lacks some. The table has more than 150,000 clones, roughly 87% seen once; the top ten hold roughly 9.6%. The J segment lost 3 bases and the V segment lost 3 bases, leaving 11 bases of the junction unmatched. The CDR3 sequence is 17 residues long. Looked up from germline, CDR1 is LNHNV and CDR2 is YYDKDF (reference sequence). Enrollees, roughly 18 to 89 years old, lived in 24 US areas. The sequence came from a man aged 45 to 65 who had recovered from COVID-19. The genes are TRBV15 and TRBJ1-2; TRBD1 aligns across 9 bases. Sequencing was performed on PBMCs or T cells enriched from blood (not recorded which). The CDR3 spells CATSRGDRRTGDYGYTF. DNA of the CDR3: TGTGCCACCAGCAGGGGAGATCGACGGACAGGGGACTATGGCTACACCTTC.